This TCR beta chain was profiled in a study of blood T cell repertoires in COVID-19 (dated by TCRdb to the early 2020s). Regarding the research as a whole: The collaborator samples originated in the United States, Italy and Spain and spanned the acute and convalescent phases of COVID-19. The sample metadata nearly always contained a de-identified subject ID, COVID-19 status, age in years and sex. Where available, HLA class I and class II types were taken from metadata supplied by the sample provider and were not determined by assay-based typing. Samples were obtained from the ongoing ImmuneRACE study (first 160 participants) and from roughly 1,300 subjects provided by 6 global collaborators. A freely available public database, intended as a resource for researchers studying the immune response to SARS-CoV-2, is where the repertoires were released. Deeply sampled blood TCRbeta repertoires from subjects exposed to, actively infected with, or recovered from COVID-19 were included in the dataset. The prospective study material was composed of cDNA or gDNA derived from T cells, B-cell-depleted T cells, or PBMCs. General study outcomes and caveats: The amount of clinical and demographic metadata varied by source and participant and was provided uncurated.

Whole blood was collected in K2EDTA tubes by collaborating institutions according to the institutions' own protocols. For TCRbeta analysis, collaborator samples were shipped as frozen whole blood, as isolated PBMCs, or as DNA extracted from either sample type. TCRbeta CDR3 regions were amplified from genomic DNA using the immunoSEQ Assay, a bias-controlled multiplex PCR. The original methods were these. Nucleated cell counts per sample were estimated from amplification of reference gene primers within the assay. To quantify the absolute abundance of each unique TCRbeta CDR3 rearrangement, sequence reads were collapsed and filtered. For each sample, productive Simpson clonality was calculated as the square root of Simpson's diversity index across productive rearrangements. TCRdb re-hosts the immuneACCESS table, in-frame sequences only. Its copies lack some clones; in the studies checked, an unresolved V gene accounts for under half of them, and the cause for the rest is not known. For V, J and clone size, that table is used; D and trimming come from the DNA. The table for this sample lists 21,000 or so clones; 85% to 90% of them were counted only once. Clones ranked in the top ten supply 3.8% of the sample.

Notes on this clone: Its antigen is currently not known. No much larger clonotype is one base removed from it; base qualities were not supplied.

CDR1 and CDR2, per the germline V gene, are MNHEY and SVGEGT. Reading from cysteine to phenylalanine, the CDR3 counts 11 amino acids. Just the 33-base CDR3 DNA is kept, in frame starting at base 1. Trimming removed 0 bases from V and 8 bases from J, leaving 4 bases between the germline ends. The source of this sequence is a man between 45 and 60 years old with active COVID-19. The rearranged segments are TRBV6-2 or TRBV6-3 and TRBJ1-1; the D gene identity is not certain. The sample consisted of peripheral blood. For the CDR3, the sequence is CASSYSREAFF. The bases are TGTGCCAGCAGTTACTCCAGGGAAGCTTTCTTT.